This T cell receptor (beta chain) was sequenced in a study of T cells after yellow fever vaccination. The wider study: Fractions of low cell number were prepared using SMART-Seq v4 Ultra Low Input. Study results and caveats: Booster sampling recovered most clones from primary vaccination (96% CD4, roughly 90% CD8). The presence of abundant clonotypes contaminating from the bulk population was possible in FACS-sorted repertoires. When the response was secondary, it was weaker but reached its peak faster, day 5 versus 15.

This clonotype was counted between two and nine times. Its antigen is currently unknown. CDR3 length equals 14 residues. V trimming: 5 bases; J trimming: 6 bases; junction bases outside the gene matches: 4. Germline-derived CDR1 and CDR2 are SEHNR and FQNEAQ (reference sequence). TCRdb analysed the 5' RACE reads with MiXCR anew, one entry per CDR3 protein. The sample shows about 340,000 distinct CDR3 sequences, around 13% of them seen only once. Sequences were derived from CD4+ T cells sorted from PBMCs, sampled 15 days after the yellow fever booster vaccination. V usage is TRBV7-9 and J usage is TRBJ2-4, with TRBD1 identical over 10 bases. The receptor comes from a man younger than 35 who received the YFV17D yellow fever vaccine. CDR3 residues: CASSPWDRGNIQYF. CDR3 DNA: TGTGCCAGCAGCCCTTGGGACAGGGGAAACATTCAGTACTTC.